The text below deals with one TCR beta chain. Its binding antigen is unknown. Within one base of it there is no much larger clone, and no base qualities were kept. V lost 5 bases and J lost 3 bases, and the count of bases not matched to a germline gene is 7. Measured from the cysteine to the phenylalanine, the CDR3 is 15 residues long. Only CDR3 DNA is held: 45 bases, read in frame from base 1. Based on the germline V gene (reference sequence), the CDR1 and CDR2 sequences are LNHDA and SQIVND. Collaborating institutions collected whole blood in K2EDTA tubes following their own protocols. For TCRbeta analysis, collaborator samples were shipped as frozen whole blood, as isolated PBMCs, or as DNA extracted from either sample type. This specimen belongs to a study of blood T cell repertoires in COVID-19 (dated by TCRdb to 2020 to 2021). In the study overall: Collaborator samples came from the United States, Italy and Spain and covered acute and convalescent phases of COVID-19. The prospective study material was composed of cDNA or gDNA derived from T cells, B-cell-depleted T cells, or PBMCs. Subjects who had been exposed to COVID-19, were actively infected with it, or had recovered from it provided the deeply sampled blood TCRbeta repertoires that made up the dataset. A freely available public database, intended as a resource for researchers studying the immune response to SARS-CoV-2, is where the repertoires were released. The samples were drawn from the first 160 participants of the ongoing ImmuneRACE study and from 950 to 1,500 subjects provided by 6 global collaborators. Nearly every sample came with metadata listing a de-identified subject ID, COVID-19 status, age in years and sex. Where available, HLA class I and class II types were taken from metadata supplied by the sample provider and were not determined by assay-based typing. The study at large found these results: The amount of clinical and demographic metadata varied by source and participant and was provided uncurated.

TCRbeta CDR3 regions were amplified from genomic DNA using the immunoSEQ Assay, a bias-controlled multiplex PCR. The authors' pipeline ran thus. Within the assay, amplification of reference gene primers was used to estimate how many nucleated cells each sample contained. To quantify the absolute abundance of each unique TCRbeta CDR3 rearrangement, sequence reads were collapsed and filtered. For each sample, productive Simpson clonality was calculated as the square root of Simpson's diversity index across productive rearrangements. The source is immuneACCESS, and TCRdb retained only in-frame sequences with V and J called. Part of the clones is not carried over; for the studies checked, unresolved V genes explain less than half of this, and the remainder is unexplained. V, J and clone size derive from that table, while D and trimming were established from the DNA sequence. This sample holds about 42,000 clones; 85% to 90% were observed only once. The ten largest make up 8.5% to 10% of the sample.

Sequencing was performed on peripheral blood. The chain couples TRBV19 to TRBJ1-5; 7 bases in the middle match TRBD1. This receptor was obtained from a man aged 25 to 40 with active or convalescent COVID-19. The CDR3 is CASSRQGVFNQPQHF. The DNA reads as follows: TGTGCCAGTAGTCGACAGGGAGTATTCAATCAGCCCCAGCATTTT.